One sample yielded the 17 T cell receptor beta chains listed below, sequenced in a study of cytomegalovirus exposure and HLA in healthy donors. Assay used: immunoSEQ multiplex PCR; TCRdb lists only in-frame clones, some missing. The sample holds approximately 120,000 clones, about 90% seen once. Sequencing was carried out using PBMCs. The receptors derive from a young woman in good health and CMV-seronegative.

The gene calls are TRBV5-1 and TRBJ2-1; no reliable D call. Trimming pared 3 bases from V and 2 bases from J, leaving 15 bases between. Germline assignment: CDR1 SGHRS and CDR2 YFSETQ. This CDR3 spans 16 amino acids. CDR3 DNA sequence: TGCGCCAGCAGCTCCCAGTCCAGCGTACCCTACAATGAGCAGTTCTTC. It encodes CASSSQSSVPYNEQFF. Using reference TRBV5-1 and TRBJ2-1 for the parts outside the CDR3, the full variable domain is KAGVTQTPRYLIKTRGQQVTLSCSPISGHRSVSWYQQTPGQGLQFLFEYFSETQRNKGNFPGRFSGRQFSNSRSEMNVSTLELGDSALYLCASSSQSSVPYNEQFFGPGTRLTVL.

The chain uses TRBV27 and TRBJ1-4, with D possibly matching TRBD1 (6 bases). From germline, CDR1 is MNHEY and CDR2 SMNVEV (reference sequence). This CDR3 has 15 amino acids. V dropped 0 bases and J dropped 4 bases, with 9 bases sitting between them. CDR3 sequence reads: CASSLSAGVNEKLFF. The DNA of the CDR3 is TGTGCCAGCAGTTTATCGGCAGGGGTTAATGAAAAACTGTTTTTT.

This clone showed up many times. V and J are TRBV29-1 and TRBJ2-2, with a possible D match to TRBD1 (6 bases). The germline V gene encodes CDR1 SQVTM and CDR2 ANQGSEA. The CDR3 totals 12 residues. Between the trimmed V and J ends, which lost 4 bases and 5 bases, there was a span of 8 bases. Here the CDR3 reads CSVVTGTGELFF. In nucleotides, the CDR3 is TGCAGCGTTGTAACAGGGACCGGGGAGCTGTTTTTT.

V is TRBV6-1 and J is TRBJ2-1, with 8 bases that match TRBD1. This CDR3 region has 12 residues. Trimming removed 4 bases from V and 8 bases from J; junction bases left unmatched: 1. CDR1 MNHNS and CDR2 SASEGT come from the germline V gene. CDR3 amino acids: CASSVQGDEQFF. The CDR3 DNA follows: TGTGCCAGCAGTGTACAGGGGGATGAGCAGTTCTTC.

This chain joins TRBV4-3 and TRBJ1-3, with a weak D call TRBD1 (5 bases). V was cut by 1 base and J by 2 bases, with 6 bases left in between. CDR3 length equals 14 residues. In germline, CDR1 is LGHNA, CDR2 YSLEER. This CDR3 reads CASSQAGAGNTIYF. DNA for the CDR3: TGCGCCAGCAGCCAAGCGGGGGCTGGAAACACCATATATTTT.

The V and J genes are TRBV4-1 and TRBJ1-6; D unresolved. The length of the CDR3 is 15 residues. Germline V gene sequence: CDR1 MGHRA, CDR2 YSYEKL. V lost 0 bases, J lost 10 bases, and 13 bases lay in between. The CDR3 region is CASSQESSGRSPLHF. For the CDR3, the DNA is TGCGCCAGCAGCCAAGAGTCATCGGGTCGGTCACCCCTCCACTTT.

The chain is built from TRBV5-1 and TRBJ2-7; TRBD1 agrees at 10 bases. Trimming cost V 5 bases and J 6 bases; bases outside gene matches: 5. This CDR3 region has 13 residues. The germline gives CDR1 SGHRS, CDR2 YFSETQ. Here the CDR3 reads CASSLTGGGEQYF. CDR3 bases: TGCGCCAGCAGTTTGACAGGGGGCGGCGAGCAGTACTTC.

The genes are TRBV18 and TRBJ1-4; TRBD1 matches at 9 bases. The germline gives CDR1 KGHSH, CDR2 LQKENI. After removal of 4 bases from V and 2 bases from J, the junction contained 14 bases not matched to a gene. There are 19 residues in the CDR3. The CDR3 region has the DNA TGTGCCAGCTCACGCTCCGGGACAGGGTCTTCACTCACTAATGAAAAACTGTTTTTT. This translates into CASSRSGTGSSLTNEKLFF.

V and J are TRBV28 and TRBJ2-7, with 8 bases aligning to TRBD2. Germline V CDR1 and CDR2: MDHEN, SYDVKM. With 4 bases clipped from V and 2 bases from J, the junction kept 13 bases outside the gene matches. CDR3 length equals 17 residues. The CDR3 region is CASSSPLGAGDPYEQYF. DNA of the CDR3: TGTGCCAGCAGTTCTCCCCTTGGAGCGGGGGACCCCTACGAGCAGTACTTC. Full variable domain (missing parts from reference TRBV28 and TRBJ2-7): DVKVTQSSRYLVKRTGEKVFLECVQDMDHENMFWYRQDPGLGLRLIYFSYDVKMKEKGDIPEGYSVSREKKERFSLILESASTNQTSMYLCASSSPLGAGDPYEQYFGPGTRLTVT.

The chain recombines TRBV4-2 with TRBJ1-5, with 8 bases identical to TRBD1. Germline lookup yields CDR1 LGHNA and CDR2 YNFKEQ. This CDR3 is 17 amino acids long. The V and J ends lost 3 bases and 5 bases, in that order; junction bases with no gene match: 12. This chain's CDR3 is CASSQHGRQGADQPQHF. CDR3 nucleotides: TGTGCCAGCAGCCAGCACGGGAGGCAGGGGGCAGATCAGCCCCAGCATTTT.

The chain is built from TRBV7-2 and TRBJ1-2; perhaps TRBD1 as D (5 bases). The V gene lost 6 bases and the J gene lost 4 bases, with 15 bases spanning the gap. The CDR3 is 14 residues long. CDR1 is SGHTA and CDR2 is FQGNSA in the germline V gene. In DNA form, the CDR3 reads TGTGCCAGCAGTCTTGCAGGGCCGGCCTATGGCTACACCTTC. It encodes CASSLAGPAYGYTF.

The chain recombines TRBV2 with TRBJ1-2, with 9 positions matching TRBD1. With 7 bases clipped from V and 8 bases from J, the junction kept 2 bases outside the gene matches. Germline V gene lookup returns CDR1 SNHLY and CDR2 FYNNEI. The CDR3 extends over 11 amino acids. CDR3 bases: TGTGCCAGCATACAGGGGGCGGGCTACACCTTC. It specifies CASIQGAGYTF.

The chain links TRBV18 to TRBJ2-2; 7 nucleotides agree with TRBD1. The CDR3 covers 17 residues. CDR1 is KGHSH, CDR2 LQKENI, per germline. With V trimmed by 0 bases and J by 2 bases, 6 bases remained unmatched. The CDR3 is CASSPPNTGANTGELFF. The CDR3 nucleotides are TGTGCCAGCTCACCACCAAACACAGGGGCAAACACCGGGGAGCTGTTTTTT.

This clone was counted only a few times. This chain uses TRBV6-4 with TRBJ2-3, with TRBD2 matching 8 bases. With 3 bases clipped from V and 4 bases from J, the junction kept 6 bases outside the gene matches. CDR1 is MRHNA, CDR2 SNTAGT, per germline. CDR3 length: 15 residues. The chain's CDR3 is CASSESGGSADTQYF. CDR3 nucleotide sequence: TGTGCCAGCAGTGAAAGCGGGGGTAGCGCAGATACGCAGTATTTT.

DNA for the CDR3: TGTGCCAGCAGCCGACAGCCCAACACTGAAGCTTTCTTT. It specifies CASSRQPNTEAFF. This chain links TRBV7-3 with TRBJ1-1, with a weak D call TRBD1 (5 bases). The CDR3 extends over 13 amino acids. Trimming pared 5 bases from V and 2 bases from J, leaving 9 bases between. Germline CDR1 reads SGHTA; CDR2 reads FQGTGA.

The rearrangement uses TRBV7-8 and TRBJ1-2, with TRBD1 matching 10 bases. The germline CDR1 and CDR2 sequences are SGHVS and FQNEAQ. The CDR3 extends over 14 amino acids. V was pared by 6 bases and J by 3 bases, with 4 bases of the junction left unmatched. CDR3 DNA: TGTGCCAGCAGTCGTGGGACAGGGGACTATGGCTACACCTTC. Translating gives CASSRGTGDYGYTF.

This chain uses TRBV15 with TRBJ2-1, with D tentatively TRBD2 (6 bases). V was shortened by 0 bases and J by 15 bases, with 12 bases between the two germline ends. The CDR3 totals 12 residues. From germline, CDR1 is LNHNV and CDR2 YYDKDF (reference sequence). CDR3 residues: CATSREKGLRFF. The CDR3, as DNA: TGTGCCACCAGCAGAGAAAAAGGACTAAGGTTCTTC.